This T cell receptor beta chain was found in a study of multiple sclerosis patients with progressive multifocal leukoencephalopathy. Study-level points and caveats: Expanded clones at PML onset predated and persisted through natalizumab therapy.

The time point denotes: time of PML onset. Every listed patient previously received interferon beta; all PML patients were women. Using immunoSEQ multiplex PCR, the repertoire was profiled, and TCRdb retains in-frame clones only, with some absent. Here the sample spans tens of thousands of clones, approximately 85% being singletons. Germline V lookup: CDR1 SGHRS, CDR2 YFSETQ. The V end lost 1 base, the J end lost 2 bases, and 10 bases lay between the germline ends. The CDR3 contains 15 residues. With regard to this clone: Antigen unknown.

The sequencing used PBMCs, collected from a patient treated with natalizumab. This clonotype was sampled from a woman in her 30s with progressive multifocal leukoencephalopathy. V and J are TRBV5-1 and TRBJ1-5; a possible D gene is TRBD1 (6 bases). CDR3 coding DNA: TGCGCCAGCAGCTTGCTAGGGGGGCGCAATCAGCCCCAGCATTTT. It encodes CASSLLGGRNQPQHF.